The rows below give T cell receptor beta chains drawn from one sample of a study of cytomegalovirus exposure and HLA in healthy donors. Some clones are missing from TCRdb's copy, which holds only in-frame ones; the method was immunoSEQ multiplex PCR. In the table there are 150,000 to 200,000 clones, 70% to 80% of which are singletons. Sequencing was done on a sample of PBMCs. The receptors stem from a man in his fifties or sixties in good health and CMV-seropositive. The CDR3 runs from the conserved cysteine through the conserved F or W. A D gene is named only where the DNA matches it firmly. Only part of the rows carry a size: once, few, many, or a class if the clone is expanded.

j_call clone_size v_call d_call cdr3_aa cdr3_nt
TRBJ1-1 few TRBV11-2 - CASSPLWGRNTEAFF TGTGCCAGCAGCCCCCTTTGGGGCAGGAACACTGAAGCTTTCTTT
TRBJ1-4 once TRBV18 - CASSGGREKLFF TGTGCCAGCTCAGGAGGAAGAGAAAAACTGTTTTTT
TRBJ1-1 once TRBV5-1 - CASSLVLGGVMNTEAFF TGCGCCAGCAGCTTGGTATTGGGGGGGGTCATGAACACTGAAGCTTTCTTT
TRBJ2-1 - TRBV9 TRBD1 CASSVSRMDRGQGNEQFF TGTGCCAGCAGCGTATCGAGGATGGACAGGGGGCAGGGCAATGAGCAGTTCTTC
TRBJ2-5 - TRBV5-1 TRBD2 CASSELAGGQETQYF TGCGCCAGCAGCGAACTAGCGGGGGGGCAGGAGACCCAGTACTTC
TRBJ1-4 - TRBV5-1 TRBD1 CASSPHGTGATNEKLFF TGCGCCAGCAGCCCACACGGGACAGGCGCAACTAATGAAAAACTGTTTTTT
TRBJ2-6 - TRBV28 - CASSQGDTGANVLTF TGTGCCAGCAGTCAAGGGGACACTGGGGCCAACGTCCTGACTTTC
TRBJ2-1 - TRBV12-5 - CASGLSASKEQFF TGTGCTAGTGGTTTGTCCGCCAGTAAGGAGCAGTTCTTC
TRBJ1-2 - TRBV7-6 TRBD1 CASSLTGNGYTF TGTGCCAGCAGCTTGACAGGGAACGGCTACACCTTC
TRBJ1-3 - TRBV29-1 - CSVRTSGNTIYF TGCAGCGTGAGGACTTCGGGAAACACCATATATTTT
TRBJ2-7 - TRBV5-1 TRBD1 CASSPGQGADEQYF TGCGCCAGCAGCCCGGGACAGGGGGCGGACGAGCAGTACTTC
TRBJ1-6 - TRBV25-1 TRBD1 CASSDQGQANSPLHF TGTGCCAGCAGTGACCAGGGACAGGCAAATTCACCCCTCCACTTT
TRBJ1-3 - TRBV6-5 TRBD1 CASSYEGTGNPIYF TGTGCCAGCAGTTACGAGGGGACAGGGAACCCCATATATTTT
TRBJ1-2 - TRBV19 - CASSTGINYGYTF TGTGCCAGTAGTACGGGAATTAACTATGGCTACACCTTC
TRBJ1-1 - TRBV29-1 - CSVEGGENSEAFF TGCAGCGTTGAAGGGGGGGAAAATTCTGAAGCTTTCTTT
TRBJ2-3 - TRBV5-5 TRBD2 CASSLSSGAPILLITQYF TGTGCCAGCAGCTTATCTAGCGGGGCACCGATTCTATTAATTACGCAGTATTTT
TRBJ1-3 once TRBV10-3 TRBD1 CAISESTGSGNTIYF TGTGCCATCAGTGAGTCGACAGGGTCTGGAAACACCATATATTTT
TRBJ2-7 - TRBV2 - CASRLAGGEQYF TGTGCCAGCAGACTAGCTGGGGGCGAGCAGTACTTC
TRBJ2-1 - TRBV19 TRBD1 CASRAGQGAYNEQFF TGTGCCAGTAGGGCGGGACAGGGGGCTTACAATGAGCAGTTCTTC
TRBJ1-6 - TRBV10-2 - CASSAQRTNSPLHF TGCGCCAGCAGTGCGCAGCGGACCAATTCACCCCTCCACTTT